The present entry profiles one T cell receptor beta chain with its context. Its matching antigen is unknown. Data came from immunoSEQ multiplex PCR; TCRdb stores just in-frame clones and leaves some out. The repertoire holds 75,000 to 100,000 clones, with 85% to 95% as singletons. In germline, CDR1 is KGHSH, CDR2 LQKENI. V was pared by 1 base and J by 0 bases, with 6 bases between. The CDR3 loop spans 15 amino acids. This specimen comes from a study of T cell responses to AZD1222 COVID-19 vaccine. General study results and limits: Clonal diversity was possibly underestimated, and the donors were mostly white British, with more females. Dominant CD4 TCR responses targeted spike regions 160-218 and 743-854.

The sample in question was peripheral blood, obtained on day 0 of AZD1222 vaccination. The chain employs TRBV18 and TRBJ2-2, with D perhaps matching TRBD1 (5 bases). The clonotype was recovered from an adult in good health. As DNA, the CDR3 is TGTGCCAGCTCACCACTGACAGCGAACACCGGGGAGCTGTTTTTT. Its protein is CASSPLTANTGELFF.